The 2 T cell receptor beta chains listed next were all sequenced from one sample in a study of breast tumors, draining lymph nodes, adjacent tissues (dated by TCRdb to 2016 to 2018). Library creation used multiplex PCR. Sequencer: Illumina HiSeq 2000. The public reads were reprocessed in TCRdb via fastp at Q25 and MiXCR, keeping in-frame beta chains. Every entry covers one CDR3 protein and lists the most common genes and DNA from its rows. The sample table contains about 230,000 distinct CDR3 sequences; only one count was recorded for less than 40% of them. Jointly, the top ten make up 1.3% to 1.5% of the sample. The axillary draining lymph nodes of breast cancer patients were the source of the lymph node samples. Sequenced: axillary lymph node tissue. These receptors originate from a female donor with breast cancer. Some clones in this sample may be carry-over from other donors' samples.

This clonotype was seen at least ten times. The chain has TRBV4-1 and TRBJ2-7, with 10 positions matching TRBD1. Germline assignment: CDR1 MGHRA and CDR2 YSYEKL. The CDR3 extends over 16 amino acids. Losses at the gene ends were 3 bases for V and 6 bases for J; bases not matched to a gene: 11. The CDR3 sequence: CASSHPFRQGAGEQYF. The CDR3 DNA follows: TGCGCCAGCAGCCATCCTTTTAGACAGGGGGCCGGCGAGCAGTACTTC.

This clonotype turned up a few times. This sequence joins TRBV20-1 and TRBJ2-3, with 7 bases identical to TRBD2. CDR3 length: 14 residues. Trimming cost V 6 bases and J 1 base; bases outside gene matches: 7. CDR1 is DFQATT, CDR2 SNEGSKA, per germline (reference sequence). CDR3 in DNA: TGCAGTGCGAGTAGTCTAGCGGGCACAGATACGCAGTATTTT. Translation: CSASSLAGTDTQYF.